Listed below are T cell receptor beta chains from one sample, sequenced in a study of cytomegalovirus exposure and HLA in healthy donors. Measured with immunoSEQ multiplex PCR; TCRdb has only the in-frame clones, and not every one. The table has roughly 220,000 clones, 79% seen once. Material for sequencing was PBMCs. These receptors originate from a man aged 45-65 years in good health and CMV-seronegative. The CDR3 runs from the conserved cysteine through the conserved F or W. D genes are given only for firm matches. Clone size is stated in some rows and not others, as once, few, many or a class when expanded.

v_call,j_call,clone_size,d_call,cdr3_nt,cdr3_aa
TRBV6-1,TRBJ1-2,NA,NA,TGTGCCAGCAGTGAGGTAACAGGGAGTAGCTATGGCTACACCTTC,CASSEVTGSSYGYTF
TRBV5-6,TRBJ2-5,NA,NA,TGTGCCAGCAGCTTGGGCGGGACCCTGTGGACCCAGTACTTC,CASSLGGTLWTQYF
TRBV4-1,TRBJ1-5,NA,TRBD1,TGCGCCAGCAGCCGGATAAACAGGGGTTTTCAGCCCCAGCATTTT,CASSRINRGFQPQHF
TRBV6-9,TRBJ2-7,NA,TRBD1,TGTGCCAGCAGTTACCGATTCAAGAGACAGGGGGCGCGTCTCGAGCAGTACTTC,CASSYRFKRQGARLEQYF
TRBV12-5,TRBJ2-7,NA,TRBD1,TGTGCTAGTGGTCCCCGGACAGGGGGCGTGGAGCAGTACTTC,CASGPRTGGVEQYF
TRBV2,TRBJ1-2,few,NA,TGTGCCAGCATCTCGACAGGTTCTAACTATGGCTACACCTTC,CASISTGSNYGYTF
TRBV19,TRBJ1-1,NA,NA,TGTGCCAGTAGTACCCGGGAGATAGGGTTGGCTTTCTTT,CASSTREIGLAFF
TRBV15,TRBJ2-3,NA,NA,TGTGCCACCAGCAGACGACAGAGCACAGATACGCAGTATTTT,CATSRRQSTDTQYF
TRBV5-1,TRBJ1-5,NA,TRBD1,TGCGCCAGCAGCTTGACCGGGACAGCTTATAGCAATCAGCCCCAGCATTTT,CASSLTGTAYSNQPQHF
TRBV28,TRBJ1-1,NA,TRBD1,TGTGCCAGCAGTCCCCGGGACAGGGAGGTTTCTGAAGCTTTCTTT,CASSPRDREVSEAFF
TRBV7-9,TRBJ1-4,once,TRBD1,TGTGCCAGCAGCTTAGCGAAGGGACAGGGGGATGGTAATGAAAAACTGTTTTTT,CASSLAKGQGDGNEKLFF
TRBV7-3,TRBJ2-2,NA,NA,TGTGCCAGCAGCTTAACAGAGGCCGGGGAGCTGTTTTTT,CASSLTEAGELFF
TRBV28,TRBJ2-2,NA,NA,TGTGCCAGCAGCCTAGCCGCCGACCCTCCCGGGGAGCTGTTTTTT,CASSLAADPPGELFF
TRBV30,TRBJ2-3,NA,TRBD2,TGTGCCTGGAGTGCGACTAGCGGATATACAGATACGCAGTATTTT,CAWSATSGYTDTQYF